This record covers a single T cell receptor (beta chain). What it recognizes is unknown. This entry is derived from a study of T cell responses to AZD1222 COVID-19 vaccine. Whole-study findings and limits: White British donors predominated, females outnumbered males, and clonal diversity was possibly underestimated. Vaccination with two AZD1222 doses was followed by a rise in Spike-specific TCR breadth and depth. Repertoires were obtained only post-peak T cell response.

The repertoire was sequenced with immunoSEQ multiplex PCR; TCRdb's copy has only in-frame clones and lacks some. Among 130,000 or so clones listed, around 84% were seen once. V was clipped by 7 bases and J by 5 bases, with 22 bases between them. In germline, CDR1 is LNHDA, CDR2 SQIVND (reference sequence). The CDR3 is 16 residues long. This chain uses TRBV19 with TRBJ2-3; perhaps D is TRBD1 or TRBD2 (7 bases each). The sequence came from an adult in good health. Sequencing was performed on peripheral blood, taken on day 0 of AZD1222 vaccination. In DNA, the CDR3 is TGTGCCAGTAACCCCCCAGGGGAGGGGGCGGAAGATACGCAGTATTTT. Protein product: CASNPPGEGAEDTQYF.